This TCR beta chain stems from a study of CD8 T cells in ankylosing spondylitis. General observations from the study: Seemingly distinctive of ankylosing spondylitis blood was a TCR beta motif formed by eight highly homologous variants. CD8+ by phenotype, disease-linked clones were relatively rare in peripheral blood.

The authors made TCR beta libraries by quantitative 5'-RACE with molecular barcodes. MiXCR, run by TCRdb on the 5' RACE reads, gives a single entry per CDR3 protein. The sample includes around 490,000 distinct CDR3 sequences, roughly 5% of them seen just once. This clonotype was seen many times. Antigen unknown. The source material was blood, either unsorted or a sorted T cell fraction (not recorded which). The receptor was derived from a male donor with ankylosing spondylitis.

The CDR3 loop reads CATQRGHGYGYTF. CDR3 coding DNA: TGTGCCACCCAAAGGGGGCACGGCTATGGCTACACCTTC. The J gene is TRBJ1-2, the V gene TRBV15; 7 positions match TRBD1. Germline V gene sequence: CDR1 LNHNV, CDR2 YYDKDF (reference sequence). Unmatched junction bases numbered 7, after V lost 8 bases and J lost 4 bases. The CDR3 is made up of 13 amino acids. Drawing the rest from reference TRBV15 and TRBJ1-2, the complete variable domain is DAMVIQNPRYQVTQFGKPVTLSCSQTLNHNVMYWYQQKSSQAPKLLFHYYDKDFNNEADTPDNFQSRRPNTSFCFLDIRSPGLGDTAMYLCATQRGHGYGYTFGSGTRLTVV.